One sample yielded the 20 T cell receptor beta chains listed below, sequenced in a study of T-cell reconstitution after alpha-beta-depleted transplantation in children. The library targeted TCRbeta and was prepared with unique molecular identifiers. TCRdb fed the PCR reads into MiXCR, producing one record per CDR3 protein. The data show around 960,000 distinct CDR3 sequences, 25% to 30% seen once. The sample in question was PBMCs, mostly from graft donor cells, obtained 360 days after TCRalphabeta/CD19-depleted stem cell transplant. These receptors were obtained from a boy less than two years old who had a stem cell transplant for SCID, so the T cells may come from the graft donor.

The CDR3 is CASSRPDRSPDEQYF. CDR3 bases: TGCGCCAGCAGCCGCCCTGACAGGTCCCCCGACGAGCAGTACTTC. The V call is TRBV5-1, the J call TRBJ2-7; possible D gene TRBD1, 6 bases. The CDR3 totals 15 residues. Trimming pared 4 bases from V and 5 bases from J, leaving 19 bases between. Germline-derived CDR1 and CDR2 are SGHRS and YFSETQ.

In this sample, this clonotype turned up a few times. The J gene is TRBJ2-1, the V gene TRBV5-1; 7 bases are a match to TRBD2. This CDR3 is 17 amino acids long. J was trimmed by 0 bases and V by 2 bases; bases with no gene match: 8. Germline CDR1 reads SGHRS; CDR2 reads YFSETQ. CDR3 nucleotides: TGCGCCAGCAGCTTTCTCTCTGCGGGGGACTCCTACAATGAGCAGTTCTTC. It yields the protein CASSFLSAGDSYNEQFF. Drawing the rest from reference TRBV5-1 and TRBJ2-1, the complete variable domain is KAGVTQTPRYLIKTRGQQVTLSCSPISGHRSVSWYQQTPGQGLQFLFEYFSETQRNKGNFPGRFSGRQFSNSRSEMNVSTLELGDSALYLCASSFLSAGDSYNEQFFGPGTRLTVL.

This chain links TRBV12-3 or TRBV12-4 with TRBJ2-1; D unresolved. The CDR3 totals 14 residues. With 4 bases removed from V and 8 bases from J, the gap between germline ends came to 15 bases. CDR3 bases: TGTGCCAGCAGTTCAAGGCCCTCGAGGTATGAGCAGTTCTTC. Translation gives CASSSRPSRYEQFF.

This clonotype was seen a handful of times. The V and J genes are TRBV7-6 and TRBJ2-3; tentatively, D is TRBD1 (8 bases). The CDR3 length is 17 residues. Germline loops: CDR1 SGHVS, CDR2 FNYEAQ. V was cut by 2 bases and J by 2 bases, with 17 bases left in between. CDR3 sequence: CASSLRGGDRPTDTQYF. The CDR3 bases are TGTGCCAGCAGCTTAAGAGGGGGGGACAGGCCCACAGATACGCAGTATTTT.

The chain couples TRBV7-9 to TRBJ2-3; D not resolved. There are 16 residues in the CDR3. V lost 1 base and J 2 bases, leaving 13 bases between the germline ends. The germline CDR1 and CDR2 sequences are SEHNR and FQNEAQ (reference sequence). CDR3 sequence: CASSLVGQVPTDTQYF. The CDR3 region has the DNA TGTGCCAGCAGCTTAGTTGGGCAGGTCCCCACAGATACGCAGTATTTT.

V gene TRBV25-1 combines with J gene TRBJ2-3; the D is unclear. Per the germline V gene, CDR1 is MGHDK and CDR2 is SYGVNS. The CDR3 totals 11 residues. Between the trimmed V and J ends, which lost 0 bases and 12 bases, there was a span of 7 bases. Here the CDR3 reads CASSEYMVQYF. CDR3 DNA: TGTGCCAGCAGTGAATATATGGTTCAGTATTTT.

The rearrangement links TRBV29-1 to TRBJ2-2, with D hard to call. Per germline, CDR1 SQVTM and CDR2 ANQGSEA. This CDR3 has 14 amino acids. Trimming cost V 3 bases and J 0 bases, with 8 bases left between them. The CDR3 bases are TGCAGCGTTGAGCGGAGACCGAACACCGGGGAGCTGTTTTTT. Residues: CSVERRPNTGELFF.

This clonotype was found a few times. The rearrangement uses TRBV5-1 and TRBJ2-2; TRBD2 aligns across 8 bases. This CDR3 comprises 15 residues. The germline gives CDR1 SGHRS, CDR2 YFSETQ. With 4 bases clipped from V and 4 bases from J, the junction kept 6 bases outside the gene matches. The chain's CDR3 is CASSQGLGGTGELFF. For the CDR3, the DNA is TGCGCCAGCAGCCAGGGACTAGGGGGCACCGGGGAGCTGTTTTTT.

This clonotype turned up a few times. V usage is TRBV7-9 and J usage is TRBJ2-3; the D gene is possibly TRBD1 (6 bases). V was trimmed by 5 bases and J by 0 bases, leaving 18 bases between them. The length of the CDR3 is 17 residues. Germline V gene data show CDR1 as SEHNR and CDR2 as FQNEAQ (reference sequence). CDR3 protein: CASSTDSPYMSTDTQYF. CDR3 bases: TGTGCCAGCAGCACGGACAGCCCCTATATGAGCACAGATACGCAGTATTTT.

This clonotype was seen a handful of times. This CDR3 is CASTRSSGGTTKLYNEQFF. In DNA form, the CDR3 reads TGTGCCAGCACCCGGTCGAGCGGGGGGACTACCAAACTTTACAATGAGCAGTTCTTC. V usage is TRBV12-3 or TRBV12-4 and J usage is TRBJ2-1; 9 nucleotides match TRBD2. V shed 7 bases, J shed 4 bases, and the junction held 20 bases outside the gene matches. The CDR3 is 19 residues long.

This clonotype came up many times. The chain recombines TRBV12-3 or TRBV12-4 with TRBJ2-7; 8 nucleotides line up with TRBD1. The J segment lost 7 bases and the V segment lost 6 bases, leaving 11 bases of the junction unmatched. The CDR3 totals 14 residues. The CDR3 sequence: CASSPGTGLGEQYF. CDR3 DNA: TGTGCCAGCAGCCCCGGGACAGGTCTGGGGGAGCAGTACTTC.

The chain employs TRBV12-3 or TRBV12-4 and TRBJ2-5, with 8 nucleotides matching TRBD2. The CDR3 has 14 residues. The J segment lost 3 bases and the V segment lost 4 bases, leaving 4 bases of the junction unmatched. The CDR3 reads CASSSAGAEETQYF. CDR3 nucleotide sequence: TGTGCCAGCAGTTCAGCGGGGGCCGAAGAGACCCAGTACTTC.

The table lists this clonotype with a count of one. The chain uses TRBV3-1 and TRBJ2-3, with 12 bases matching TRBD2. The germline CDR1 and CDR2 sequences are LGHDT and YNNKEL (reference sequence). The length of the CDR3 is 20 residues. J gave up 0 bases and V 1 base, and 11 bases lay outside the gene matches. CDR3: CASSQGPLAGGFFSTDTQYF. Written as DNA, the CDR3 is TGTGCCAGCAGCCAAGGGCCGCTAGCGGGGGGGTTTTTCAGCACAGATACGCAGTATTTT.

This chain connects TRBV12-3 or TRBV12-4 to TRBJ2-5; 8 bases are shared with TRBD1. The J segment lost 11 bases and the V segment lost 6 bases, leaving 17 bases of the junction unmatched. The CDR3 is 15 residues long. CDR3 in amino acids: CASREGQGAQGPQYF. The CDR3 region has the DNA TGTGCCAGCAGAGAGGGGCAGGGGGCCCAAGGACCGCAGTACTTC.

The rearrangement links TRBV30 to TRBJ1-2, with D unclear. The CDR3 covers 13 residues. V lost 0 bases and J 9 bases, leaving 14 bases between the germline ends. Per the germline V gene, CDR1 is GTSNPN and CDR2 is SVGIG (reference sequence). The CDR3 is CAWSVKGTVSYTF. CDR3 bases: TGTGCCTGGAGTGTAAAAGGAACGGTCAGCTACACCTTC. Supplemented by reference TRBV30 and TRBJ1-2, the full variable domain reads SQTIHQWPATLVQPVGSPLSLECTVEGTSNPNLYWYRQAAGRGLQLLFYSVGIGQISSEVPQNLSASRPQDRQFILSSKKLLLSDSGFYLCAWSVKGTVSYTFGSGTRLTVV.

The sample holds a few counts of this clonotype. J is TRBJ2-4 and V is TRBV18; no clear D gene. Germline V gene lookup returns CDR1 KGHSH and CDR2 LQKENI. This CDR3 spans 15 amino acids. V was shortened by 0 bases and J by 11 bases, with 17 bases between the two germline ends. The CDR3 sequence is CASSPPSPERSLQYF. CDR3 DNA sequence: TGTGCCAGCTCACCACCGAGTCCGGAGAGGTCCCTTCAGTACTTC.

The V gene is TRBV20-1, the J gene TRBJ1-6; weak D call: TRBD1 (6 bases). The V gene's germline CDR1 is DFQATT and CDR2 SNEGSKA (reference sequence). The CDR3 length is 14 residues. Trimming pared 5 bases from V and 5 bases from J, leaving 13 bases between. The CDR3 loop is CSAPGTINNSPLHF. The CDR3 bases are TGCAGTGCTCCCGGGACAATTAATAATTCACCCCTCCACTTT.

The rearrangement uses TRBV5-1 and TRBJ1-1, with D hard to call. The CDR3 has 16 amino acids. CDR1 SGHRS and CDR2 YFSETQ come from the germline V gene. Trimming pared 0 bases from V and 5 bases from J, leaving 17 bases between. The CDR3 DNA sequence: TGCGCCAGCAGCTTGGGCCCCGGTGGACGGTGGACTGAAGCTTTCTTT. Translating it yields CASSLGPGGRWTEAFF.

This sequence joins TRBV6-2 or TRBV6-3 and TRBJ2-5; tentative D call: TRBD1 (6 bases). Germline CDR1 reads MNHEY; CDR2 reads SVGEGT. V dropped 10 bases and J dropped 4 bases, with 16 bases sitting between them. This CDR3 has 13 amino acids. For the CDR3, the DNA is TGTGCCACAACGAATCGGACAGCAGAGACCCAGTACTTC. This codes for CATTNRTAETQYF.

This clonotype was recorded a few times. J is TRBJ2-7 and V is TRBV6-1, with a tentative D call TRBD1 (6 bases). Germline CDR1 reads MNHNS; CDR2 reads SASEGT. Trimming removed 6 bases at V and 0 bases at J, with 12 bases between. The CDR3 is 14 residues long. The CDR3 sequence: CASRSDSFSYEQYF. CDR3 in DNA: TGTGCCAGCAGATCGGACAGCTTCTCCTACGAGCAGTACTTC.